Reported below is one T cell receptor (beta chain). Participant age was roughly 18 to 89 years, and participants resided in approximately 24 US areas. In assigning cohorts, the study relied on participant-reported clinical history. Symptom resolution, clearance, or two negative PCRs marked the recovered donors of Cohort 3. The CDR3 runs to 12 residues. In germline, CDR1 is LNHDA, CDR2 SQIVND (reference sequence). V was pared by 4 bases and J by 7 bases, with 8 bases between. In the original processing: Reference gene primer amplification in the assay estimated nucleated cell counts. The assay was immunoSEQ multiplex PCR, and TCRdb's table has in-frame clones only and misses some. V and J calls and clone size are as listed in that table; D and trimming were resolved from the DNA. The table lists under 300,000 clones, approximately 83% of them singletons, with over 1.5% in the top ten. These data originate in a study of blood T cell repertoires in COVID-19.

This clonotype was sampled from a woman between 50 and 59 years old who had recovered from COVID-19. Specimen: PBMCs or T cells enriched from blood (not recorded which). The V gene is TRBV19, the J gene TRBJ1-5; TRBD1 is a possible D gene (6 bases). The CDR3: CASSKQGQPQHF. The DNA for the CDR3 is TGTGCCAGTAGTAAACAGGGACAGCCCCAGCATTTT.